These T cell receptor beta chains were read from a single sample in a study of cytomegalovirus exposure and HLA in healthy donors. Profiled with immunoSEQ multiplex PCR; TCRdb holds only in-frame clones, not every one. Counted here are 99,000 or so clones, roughly 15% occurring once; the ten biggest clones make up roughly 0.89%. Sequencing was done on a sample of PBMCs. The receptors shown here come from a female donor in good health and CMV-seronegative. Both conserved end residues are part of each CDR3. The D gene is left open where the match is weak. Only part of the rows carry a size: once, few, many, or a class if the clone is expanded.

abundance	v_gene	d_gene	j_gene	CDR3aa	CDR3nt
NA	TRBV5-1	NA	TRBJ1-1	CASSLEGTEAFF	TGCGCCAGCAGCCTCGAGGGTACTGAAGCTTTCTTT
few	TRBV15	TRBD1	TRBJ2-5	CATSPGQGSQETQYF	TGTGCCACCAGCCCGGGACAGGGATCCCAAGAGACCCAGTACTTC
few	TRBV13	NA	TRBJ2-7	CASSSTGLRWEQYF	TGTGCCAGCAGCTCGACGGGGTTGAGGTGGGAGCAGTACTTC
few	TRBV19	TRBD1	TRBJ1-5	CASGTGRNQPQHF	TGTGCCAGTGGGACAGGGCGGAATCAGCCCCAGCATTTT
NA	TRBV5-1	TRBD1	TRBJ2-3	CASSSGTGMSDTQYF	TGCGCCAGCAGCTCCGGGACAGGGATGTCGGATACGCAGTATTTT
few	TRBV2	NA	TRBJ2-5	CASTEGRQETQYF	TGTGCCAGCACTGAGGGCCGGCAAGAGACCCAGTACTTC
NA	TRBV30	TRBD1	TRBJ1-4	CAWSADRVRTNEKLFF	TGTGCCTGGAGTGCGGACAGGGTACGAACTAATGAAAAACTGTTTTTT
NA	TRBV7-2	NA	TRBJ2-1	CASSFSLGGTGHNEQFF	TGTGCCAGCAGCTTTAGTCTCGGCGGGACGGGCCACAATGAGCAGTTCTTC
NA	TRBV15	NA	TRBJ2-3	CATSRDRRVTDTQYF	TGTGCCACCAGCAGAGATCGGCGGGTCACAGATACGCAGTATTTT
few	TRBV27	TRBD1	TRBJ2-1	CASSPTGINEQFF	TGTGCCAGCAGCCCGACAGGGATCAATGAGCAGTTCTTC
few	TRBV30	NA	TRBJ1-5	CAWSQEGNQPQHF	TGTGCCTGGAGTCAGGAGGGCAATCAGCCCCAGCATTTT
few	TRBV19	TRBD1	TRBJ1-1	CASSLRTGNLNTEAFF	TGTGCCAGTAGTCTCCGGACAGGGAACCTGAACACTGAAGCTTTCTTT
NA	TRBV29-1	NA	TRBJ2-3	CSVVGQRSWLSAQYF	TGCAGCGTTGTCGGACAGCGTAGTTGGTTGAGTGCGCAGTATTTT
few	TRBV9	TRBD2	TRBJ2-1	CASSVDLAGGYYEQFF	TGTGCCAGCAGCGTAGACCTAGCGGGGGGCTATTATGAGCAGTTCTTC
few	TRBV6-6	NA	TRBJ1-2	CASSYEVPHYGYTF	TGTGCCAGCAGTTACGAGGTCCCTCACTATGGCTACACCTTC
NA	TRBV4-3	TRBD1	TRBJ2-7	CASSQRQGTYEQYF	TGCGCCAGCAGCCAAAGACAGGGGACCTACGAGCAGTACTTC
few	TRBV7-3	NA	TRBJ2-5	CASSHHRFQETQYF	TGTGCCAGCAGCCATCACAGGTTCCAAGAGACCCAGTACTTC
few	TRBV19	TRBD2	TRBJ2-1	CASSIGLAGGPYNEQFF	TGTGCCAGTAGTATCGGACTAGCGGGAGGGCCGTACAATGAGCAGTTCTTC
few	TRBV4-1	NA	TRBJ2-1	CASSQAAGNEQFF	TGCGCCAGCAGCCAAGCAGCAGGGAATGAGCAGTTCTTC
NA	TRBV28	TRBD2	TRBJ2-5	CASSPQRERCQETQYF	TGTGCCAGCAGTCCCCAGCGGGAACGTTGCCAAGAGACCCAGTACTTC